This TCR beta chain was documented in a study of cytomegalovirus exposure and HLA in healthy donors. The CDR3 runs 15 residues. CDR1 and CDR2 (germline): LNHDA, SQIVND (reference sequence). Trimming left V 4 bases short and J 4 bases short, with 14 bases between. The PCR used 60 Vbeta and 13 Jbeta primers. Here immunoSEQ multiplex PCR was the method, and the copy in TCRdb shows in-frame clones only, minus some. The table lists over 150,000 clones, 80% of them singletons, with roughly 9.7% in the top ten. V usage is TRBV19 and J usage is TRBJ2-1; a possible D gene is TRBD1 (6 bases). The receptor was isolated from a man aged 18 to 30 in good health and CMV-seropositive. The source material was PBMCs. CDR3 residues: CASSSRQVLYNEQFF. Written as DNA, the CDR3 is TGTGCCAGTAGTAGTCGACAGGTGTTGTACAATGAGCAGTTCTTC.